This is a list of T cell receptor beta chains from one sample in a study of control samples from healthy donors and cancer patients. The protocol was immunoSEQ multiplex PCR, while the TCRdb copy is restricted to in-frame clones and leaves out a portion. Among 70,000 to 95,000 clones listed, under 95% were seen once. The sample consisted of PBMCs. These receptors all stem from a woman aged 40 to 49 with lung cancer. The CDR3 runs from the conserved cysteine through the conserved F or W. Fields, in order: J gene, clone size, V gene, D gene, CDR3 protein, CDR3 DNA. D genes are given only for firm matches. Only some rows state a clone size, as once, few, many or a class for expanded clones.

TRBJ2-1 - TRBV6-6 - CASSIRTRSGEQFF TGTGCCAGCAGTATTCGGACCCGCTCGGGTGAGCAGTTCTTC
TRBJ1-2 - TRBV2 - CASKVESHYGYTF TGTGCCAGCAAGGTCGAATCCCACTATGGCTACACCTTC
TRBJ1-1 - TRBV27 - CASSLTVGQRGTEAFF TGTGCCAGCAGTTTGACGGTAGGACAGAGGGGTACTGAAGCTTTCTTT
TRBJ1-2 - TRBV6-2/TRBV6-3 TRBD1 CASSDRGGYTF TGTGCCAGCAGCGACAGGGGTGGCTACACCTTC
TRBJ1-3 once TRBV3-1/TRBV3-2 TRBD1 CASSQQGAGNTIYF TGTGCCAGCAGCCAACAGGGGGCCGGGAACACCATATATTTT
TRBJ1-1 once TRBV19 TRBD1 CASSIPDRVNTEAFF TGTGCCAGTAGTATCCCGGACAGGGTGAACACTGAAGCTTTCTTT
TRBJ1-4 once TRBV27 - CASSLWRGEKLFF TGTGCCAGCAGTTTATGGCGAGGTGAAAAACTGTTTTTT
TRBJ1-1 - TRBV14 - CASSPGSEAFF TGTGCCAGCAGCCCTGGCTCTGAAGCTTTCTTT
TRBJ2-2 once TRBV6-5 - CASKGGVNSGELFF TGTGCCAGCAAGGGCGGGGTTAACTCCGGGGAGCTGTTTTTT
TRBJ2-1 - TRBV4-1 TRBD2 CASSLAGGNEQFF TGCGCCAGCAGCCTAGCGGGGGGAAATGAGCAGTTCTTC
TRBJ1-2 few TRBV5-1 - CASSLDGGPNYGYTF TGCGCCAGCAGCTTGGACGGCGGACCTAACTATGGCTACACCTTC
TRBJ2-6 - TRBV19 - CASSGLAGANVLTF TGTGCCAGTAGCGGGCTCGCTGGGGCCAACGTCCTGACTTTC
TRBJ2-7 - TRBV10-1 - CASSERGSTQQYF TGCGCCAGCAGTGAAAGGGGTAGTACCCAGCAGTACTTC
TRBJ1-2 - TRBV28 - CASRQGQPGIYGYTF TGTGCCAGCCGGCAGGGGCAGCCAGGAATCTATGGCTACACCTTC
TRBJ2-2 - TRBV5-6 - CATQGYTGELFF TGTGCCACCCAGGGTTACACCGGGGAGCTGTTTTTT
TRBJ2-7 - TRBV6-5 - CASSRAGALIDEQYF TGTGCCAGCAGTCGGGCAGGGGCGTTAATCGACGAGCAGTACTTC
TRBJ2-7 - TRBV28 - CASTPGEMGSYEQYF TGTGCCAGCACCCCGGGAGAGATGGGTTCCTACGAGCAGTACTTC
TRBJ2-3 once TRBV19 - CASSPQGDTQYF TGTGCCAGTAGCCCCCAGGGCGATACGCAGTATTTT
TRBJ2-7 - TRBV11-3 TRBD1 CASSLNLFGGQDPSYEQYF TGTGCCAGCAGCTTAAATCTCTTCGGGGGACAGGACCCCTCCTACGAGCAGTACTTC
TRBJ2-7 - TRBV19 TRBD2 CASSPGGAYEQYF TGTGCCAGTAGTCCGGGGGGGGCCTACGAGCAGTACTTC
TRBJ1-1 - TRBV3-1/TRBV3-2 - CASSHYRGGEGVLTEAFF TGTGCCAGCAGCCATTACCGAGGGGGTGAGGGGGTTCTTACTGAAGCTTTCTTT
TRBJ2-3 - TRBV6-6 TRBD2 CASSLVRDPGGLDTQYF TGTGCCAGCAGTCTCGTCCGGGACCCGGGGGGGCTAGATACGCAGTATTTT
TRBJ1-1 once TRBV28 - CASSFGGGTEAFF TGTGCCAGCAGTTTCGGGGGGGGCACTGAAGCTTTCTTT
TRBJ1-2 - TRBV7-3 TRBD1 CASSFSGQGVYGYTF TGTGCCAGCAGCTTCTCCGGACAGGGCGTCTATGGCTACACCTTC
TRBJ1-1 - TRBV13 - CASSLFRAGGGTEAFF TGTGCCAGCAGCTTATTCAGAGCGGGGGGTGGCACTGAAGCTTTCTTT
TRBJ1-4 - TRBV30 - CAWSAISTNEKLFF TGTGCCTGGAGTGCTATCTCAACTAATGAAAAACTGTTTTTT
TRBJ2-7 - TRBV7-8 - CASSQGGSGTTYEQYF TGTGCCAGCAGCCAGGGGGGTAGCGGTACTACCTACGAGCAGTACTTC
TRBJ1-1 once TRBV30 - CAWSHGGGIEAFF TGTGCCTGGAGTCACGGGGGGGGTATTGAAGCTTTCTTT
TRBJ2-5 - TRBV5-5 - CASIRDPDQETQYF TGTGCCAGCATAAGGGATCCAGACCAAGAGACCCAGTACTTC
TRBJ1-5 - TRBV2 - CASSPVWESNQPQHF TGTGCCAGCAGTCCCGTATGGGAGAGCAATCAGCCCCAGCATTTT
TRBJ2-7 - TRBV27 - CASSPGRDFYEQYF TGTGCCAGCAGCCCGGGACGGGATTTTTACGAGCAGTACTTC
TRBJ1-4 - TRBV7-8 - CASSLEIFRGSEKLFF TGTGCCAGCAGCTTAGAAATATTCAGGGGAAGTGAAAAACTGTTTTTT
TRBJ2-1 few TRBV4-2 TRBD2 CASSQESGGTPYNEQFF TGTGCCAGCAGCCAAGAAAGCGGGGGGACGCCCTACAATGAGCAGTTCTTC
TRBJ1-1 - TRBV30 - CAWATDKPNTEAFF TGTGCCTGGGCAACCGATAAACCGAACACTGAAGCTTTCTTT
TRBJ1-5 - TRBV19 - CASSSLAANQPQHF TGTGCCAGTAGTAGTCTAGCAGCCAATCAGCCCCAGCATTTT
TRBJ1-2 - TRBV3-1/TRBV3-2 - CASSQVFGDRGYTF TGTGCCAGCAGCCAAGTTTTTGGGGATCGGGGCTACACCTTC
TRBJ1-1 - TRBV11-3 - CASRRRDTLNTEAFF TGTGCCAGCAGACGCCGGGACACCCTGAACACTGAAGCTTTCTTT
TRBJ1-2 - TRBV7-9 - CASSPLLHGYTF TGTGCCAGCAGCCCCCTCCTCCACGGCTACACCTTC
TRBJ2-7 - TRBV27 TRBD1 CASRWTGGDEQYF TGTGCCAGCAGGTGGACAGGGGGCGACGAGCAGTACTTC
TRBJ2-7 - TRBV28 TRBD2 CASTQGGTAGVEEQYF TGTGCCAGCACCCAGGGAGGGACTGCCGGAGTTGAGGAGCAGTACTTC
TRBJ1-4 - TRBV4-2 TRBD1 CASSQGLGDRGRVNEKLFF TGTGCCAGCAGCCAGGGCTTGGGGGACAGGGGGCGCGTTAATGAAAAACTGTTTTTT
TRBJ1-5 - TRBV19 TRBD1 CASSIRGESMTGDDQPQHF TGTGCCAGTAGTATACGGGGCGAGTCCATGACAGGGGATGATCAGCCCCAGCATTTT